This TCR beta chain appears in the sequencing data of a study of spatial heterogeneity in lung cancer. In the study overall: Detected sequences consistently included more beta-chain ones than alpha-chain ones.

General study points: Blood contained ubiquitous expanded tumor TCRs more at resection than at follow-up.

Time point specified: sample taken at primary tumor resection. Whole RNA from tumor, nontumor lung or frozen PBMC was sequenced unsorted. Untreated early-stage non-small cell lung cancer patients, roughly 72 in total, were the donors. In the library, each TCR cDNA molecule bore its own unique molecular identifier. MiXCR, run by TCRdb on the 5' RACE reads, gives a single entry per CDR3 protein. Seen here are about 95,000 distinct CDR3 sequences, around 8.6% observed once, and the top ten hold around 7%. Germline V gives CDR1 ENHRY, CDR2 SYGVKD. Trimming took 6 bases from V and 4 from J; bases not matched to a gene: 2. CDR3 length: 13 residues. Of note for this clonotype: Its antigen remains unidentified.

The receptor's source is a male donor with early-stage non-small cell lung cancer. The chain has TRBV10-3 and TRBJ2-7, with 11 bases lining up with TRBD1. Sequencing used PBMCs, obtained at surgery. The CDR3 DNA reads TGTGCCATCAGCCGGGACAGGGGGTACGAGCAGTACTTC. It is translated as CAISRDRGYEQYF.